This is a list of T cell receptor beta chains from one sample in a study of shared clonotypes between healthy human individuals. Libraries were prepared by immunoSEQ multiplex PCR; TCRdb keeps only in-frame clonotypes and omits some of them. The sample has 2 million to 2.5 million clones, under 95% seen once. Sequenced: naive CD4+ T cells from PBMCs. These receptors all come from a young man in good health. Some clones in this sample may be carry-over from other donors' samples. CDR3s include the opening cysteine and the closing phenylalanine or tryptophan. A D gene is named only where the DNA matches it firmly. Size is omitted from some rows. Given values are once, few, many or a class for expanded clones.

d_call: -; v_call: TRBV10-3; clone_size: -; j_call: TRBJ2-3; cdr3_aa: CAISEGGTDTQYF; cdr3_nt: TGTGCCATCAGTGAGGGGGGGACAGATACGCAGTATTTT
d_call: -; v_call: TRBV27; clone_size: once; j_call: TRBJ2-7; cdr3_aa: CASRRRGQPYEQYF; cdr3_nt: TGTGCCAGCCGGAGGCGAGGACAGCCCTACGAGCAGTACTTC
d_call: TRBD2; v_call: TRBV7-9; clone_size: -; j_call: TRBJ2-7; cdr3_aa: CASEGRASGRDEQYF; cdr3_nt: TGTGCCAGCGAAGGGCGAGCTAGCGGCAGAGACGAGCAGTACTTC
d_call: TRBD1; v_call: TRBV5-1; clone_size: once; j_call: TRBJ2-4; cdr3_aa: CASSSGQSAKNIQYF; cdr3_nt: TGCGCCAGCAGCTCGGGACAGTCAGCCAAAAACATTCAGTACTTC
d_call: -; v_call: TRBV7-2; clone_size: -; j_call: TRBJ1-5; cdr3_aa: CASSLVNRNQPQHF; cdr3_nt: TGTGCCAGCAGCTTAGTTAATCGCAATCAGCCCCAGCATTTT
d_call: -; v_call: TRBV4-1; clone_size: -; j_call: TRBJ2-6; cdr3_aa: CASSQDLRGAGANVLTF; cdr3_nt: TGCGCCAGCAGCCAAGATTTGAGGGGCGCTGGGGCCAACGTCCTGACTTTC
d_call: -; v_call: TRBV7-6; clone_size: -; j_call: TRBJ1-2; cdr3_aa: CASSHYGTLQGGYTF; cdr3_nt: TGTGCCAGCAGCCACTACGGGACTCTCCAGGGCGGCTACACCTTC
d_call: -; v_call: TRBV7-2; clone_size: -; j_call: TRBJ1-4; cdr3_aa: CASSPNRQTTNEKLFF; cdr3_nt: TGTGCCAGCAGCCCGAACCGACAGACAACTAATGAAAAACTGTTTTTT
d_call: -; v_call: TRBV19; clone_size: -; j_call: TRBJ1-2; cdr3_aa: CASSNEGHGYTF; cdr3_nt: TGTGCCAGTAGTAACGAGGGCCATGGCTACACCTTC
d_call: -; v_call: TRBV15; clone_size: -; j_call: TRBJ1-3; cdr3_aa: CATSRGLRRGLDTIYF; cdr3_nt: TGTGCCACCAGCAGAGGATTGAGACGGGGTTTAGACACCATATATTTT
d_call: TRBD2; v_call: TRBV4-3; clone_size: -; j_call: TRBJ2-1; cdr3_aa: CASSQIAGLAGSSYNEQFF; cdr3_nt: TGCGCCAGCAGCCAAATAGCGGGACTAGCGGGCAGCTCCTACAATGAGCAGTTCTTC
d_call: -; v_call: TRBV5-1; clone_size: -; j_call: TRBJ2-1; cdr3_aa: CASSLGELAREQFF; cdr3_nt: TGCGCCAGCAGCTTGGGGGAGCTAGCCCGGGAGCAGTTCTTC
d_call: -; v_call: TRBV27; clone_size: -; j_call: TRBJ1-2; cdr3_aa: CASSLGPRDLFYGYTF; cdr3_nt: TGTGCCAGCAGTTTAGGGCCCCGGGACCTCTTCTATGGCTACACCTTC
d_call: TRBD1; v_call: TRBV2; clone_size: once; j_call: TRBJ2-7; cdr3_aa: CASREGTGVGEQYF; cdr3_nt: TGTGCCAGCAGAGAAGGGACAGGGGTCGGCGAGCAGTACTTC
d_call: TRBD1; v_call: TRBV27; clone_size: -; j_call: TRBJ2-3; cdr3_aa: CASSSTGAGDTQYF; cdr3_nt: TGTGCCAGCAGTTCCACAGGGGCAGGAGATACGCAGTATTTT
d_call: TRBD2; v_call: TRBV5-4; clone_size: -; j_call: TRBJ2-3; cdr3_aa: CASSLWLAGSTDTQYF; cdr3_nt: TGTGCCAGCAGCTTGTGGCTAGCGGGCAGCACAGATACGCAGTATTTT
d_call: -; v_call: TRBV29-1; clone_size: -; j_call: TRBJ2-1; cdr3_aa: CSAVYVGSSYNEQFF; cdr3_nt: TGCAGCGCCGTCTATGTGGGAAGTTCCTACAATGAGCAGTTCTTC